Described below is a single T cell receptor (beta chain) sequence and its context. Antigen: not known. The data were produced by immunoSEQ multiplex PCR, yet TCRdb's version contains in-frame clones alone and is incomplete. The data contain 150,000 to 200,000 clones, roughly 94% of them singletons. Trimming took off 4 bases at V and 2 bases at J, with 12 bases between the two ends. The CDR3 has 14 residues. Per germline, CDR1 LNHDA and CDR2 SQIVND (reference sequence). The record originates from a study of T cell responses to AZD1222 COVID-19 vaccine. Overall study findings and caveats: Most donors were white British, females outnumbered males, and clonal diversity was possibly underestimated.

Here the sequenced sample was peripheral blood, taken on day 0 of AZD1222 vaccination. The TCR originated in an adult in good health. This chain joins TRBV19 and TRBJ2-7, with D tentatively TRBD1 (6 bases). In nucleotides, the CDR3 is TGTGCCAGTAGTAGACCCGGGACAACCTACGAGCAGTACTTC. As protein: CASSRPGTTYEQYF. Full variable domain (rest looked up from reference TRBV19 and TRBJ2-7): DGGITQSPKYLFRKEGQNVTLSCEQNLNHDAMYWYRQDPGQGLRLIYYSQIVNDFQKGDIAEGYSVSREKKESFPLTVTSAQKNPTAFYLCASSRPGTTYEQYFGPGTRLTVT.